Below, 22 T cell receptor beta chains from the same sample are listed, as sequenced in a study of human T cells and chemical hapten exposure. Via MiXCR, TCRdb re-called the RACE reads, giving one row per CDR3 protein. The data hold roughly 86,000 distinct CDR3 sequences, with under 12% observed a single time. Time point denoted: patch test 1, 2 weeks after DPC sensitization. As to treatment: therapeutic diphenylcyclopropenone sensitization with weekly scalp DPC. The sequences come from whole blood, collected in connection with sensitization to the hapten diphenylcyclopropenone (DPC). These receptors came from a man in his forties with alopecia areata. Some clones in this sample may be carry-over from other donors' samples.

In its sample, this clonotype was seen a few times. The V gene is TRBV5-6, the J gene TRBJ1-1; TRBD1 aligns across 7 bases. The CDR3 consists of 15 residues. CDR1 is SGHDT and CDR2 is YYEEEE in the germline V gene. The V and J ends lost 5 bases and 0 bases, in that order; junction bases with no gene match: 7. The CDR3 bases are TGTGCCAGCAGTCCTGACAGGGCTATGAACACTGAAGCTTTCTTT. This encodes CASSPDRAMNTEAFF.

This clonotype showed up just a few times. The V gene is TRBV27, the J gene TRBJ2-7; TRBD1 matches 7 bases. CDR1 and CDR2 (germline): MNHEY, SMNVEV (reference sequence). V shed 3 bases and J 2 bases; nucleotides not matched to a gene: 7. This CDR3 contains 15 residues. As DNA, the CDR3 is TGTGCCAGCAGTTTCCCAGGGGGTAGTGCCTACGAGCAGTACGTC. It specifies CASSFPGGSAYEQYV.

This clonotype has just a few counts. The rearrangement joins TRBV12-3 or TRBV12-4 to TRBJ2-5, with D possibly being TRBD2 (5 bases). Trimming removed 6 bases at V and 4 bases at J, with 15 bases between. There are 14 residues in the CDR3. Here the CDR3 DNA reads TGTGCCAGCAGCTCCCTTCAAGCGGTAGAGACCCAGTACTTC. This codes for CASSSLQAVETQYF.

This clonotype was observed a handful of times. The V call is TRBV7-6, the J call TRBJ2-7, with D unclear. The CDR3 sequence is 13 residues long. The germline V gene has CDR1 SGHVS and CDR2 FNYEAQ. Trimming took off 4 bases at V and 6 bases at J, with 13 bases between the two ends. In DNA form, the CDR3 reads TGTGCCAGCAGCTCCCGGTCGGTAAGCGAGCAGTACTTC. It is translated as CASSSRSVSEQYF.

This clonotype has a handful of counts. V usage is TRBV5-6 and J usage is TRBJ2-3; no definite D call. V was cut by 0 bases and J by 0 bases, with 8 bases left in between. The CDR3 contains 15 residues. The V gene's germline CDR1 is SGHDT and CDR2 YYEEEE. The CDR3 region has the DNA TGTGCCAGCAGCTTGGGGTCTCTTAGCACAGATACGCAGTATTTT. The encoded protein is CASSLGSLSTDTQYF.

The chain uses TRBV7-8 and TRBJ2-3, with D maybe TRBD2 (6 bases). In germline, CDR1 is SGHVS, CDR2 FQNEAQ. This CDR3 has 16 amino acids. V lost 0 bases, J lost 0 bases, and 10 bases lay in between. CDR3 residues: CASSLAGGASTDTQYF. The DNA for the CDR3 is TGTGCCAGCAGCTTAGCAGGCGGGGCTAGCACAGATACGCAGTATTTT.

V gene TRBV5-1 combines with J gene TRBJ2-2; D not resolved. The CDR3 runs 14 residues. Trimming shortened V by 0 bases and J by 6 bases, and 9 bases separated the two germline ends. From germline, CDR1 is SGHRS and CDR2 YFSETQ. The CDR3 DNA follows: TGCGCCAGCAGCTTGGCCCGCATCTCCGGGGAGCTGTTTTTT. Residues: CASSLARISGELFF. The whole variable domain, remainder taken from reference TRBV5-1 and TRBJ2-2, is KAGVTQTPRYLIKTRGQQVTLSCSPISGHRSVSWYQQTPGQGLQFLFEYFSETQRNKGNFPGRFSGRQFSNSRSEMNVSTLELGDSALYLCASSLARISGELFFGEGSRLTVL.

This clonotype came up many times. The CDR3 nucleotides are TGTGCCAGCAGCCTTTTTGGACTAGCGGAGGGGGGTGAGCAGTTCTTC. Translation gives CASSLFGLAEGGEQFF. V gene TRBV3-1 combines with J gene TRBJ2-1; 10 bases map to TRBD2. This CDR3 comprises 16 residues. Germline CDR1 LGHDT, CDR2 YNNKEL (reference sequence). J gave up 9 bases and V 4 bases, and 12 bases lay outside the gene matches.

This clonotype showed up just a few times. The chain combines TRBV30 with TRBJ2-2; possibly TRBD2 for D (6 bases). This CDR3 is built from 15 residues. Trimming cost V 8 bases and J 2 bases, with 18 bases left between them. Germline V gene sequence: CDR1 GTSNPN, CDR2 SVGIG (reference sequence). The CDR3: CARDRDSANTGELFF. The CDR3, as DNA: TGTGCCAGAGACCGGGACTCTGCCAACACCGGGGAGCTGTTTTTT.

The chain employs TRBV19 and TRBJ2-1; D gene uncertain. This CDR3 is 13 amino acids long. Germline V lookup: CDR1 LNHDA, CDR2 SQIVND (reference sequence). V lost 1 base and J 8 bases, leaving 9 bases between the germline ends. The CDR3 spells CASSIGLLDEQFF. In DNA form, the CDR3 reads TGTGCCAGTAGTATAGGACTCCTCGATGAGCAGTTCTTC.

This clonotype came up many times. The V and J genes are TRBV6-5 and TRBJ1-5, with D possibly being TRBD1 (6 bases). Trimming took 6 bases from V and 2 from J, leaving 14 bases between them. Looked up from germline, CDR1 is MNHEY and CDR2 is SVGAGI. The CDR3 runs to 15 residues. The CDR3 DNA sequence: TGTGCCAGCAGGGGAGGGACAACAGGCAATCAGCCCCAGCATTTT. Its protein product is CASRGGTTGNQPQHF.

This clonotype was seen a few times. This chain joins TRBV6-2 or TRBV6-3 and TRBJ1-1, with 8 bases identical to TRBD1. The trim removed 6 bases at V and 4 bases at J, leaving 13 bases unmatched. CDR1 MNHEY and CDR2 SVGEGT come from the germline V gene. The CDR3 loop spans 16 amino acids. The CDR3 protein is CASSSIGARGPTEAFF. For the CDR3, the DNA is TGTGCCAGCAGCTCTATTGGGGCCAGGGGGCCCACTGAAGCTTTCTTT.

Ten or more counts support this clonotype. The chain has TRBV11-2 and TRBJ2-1; TRBD2 agrees at 10 bases. Trimming cost V 7 bases and J 8 bases; bases outside gene matches: 8. Germline assignment: CDR1 SGHAT and CDR2 FQNNGV. The CDR3 spans 14 residues. The CDR3 DNA sequence: TGTGCCAGCATACCGGGACTAGCGTCTCATGAGCAGTTCTTC. Its translation: CASIPGLASHEQFF.

The V call is TRBV10-3, the J call TRBJ2-3; D is ambiguous. CDR1 ENHRY and CDR2 SYGVKD come from the germline V gene. This CDR3 spans 14 amino acids. With 2 bases removed from V and 2 bases from J, the gap between germline ends came to 8 bases. CDR3 sequence reads: CAISENAYTDTQYF. CDR3 bases: TGTGCCATCAGTGAGAACGCCTACACAGATACGCAGTATTTT.

The gene calls are TRBV5-1 and TRBJ2-3, with TRBD2 matching over 10 bases. Germline V gene lookup returns CDR1 SGHRS and CDR2 YFSETQ. This CDR3 contains 17 residues. V was clipped by 5 bases and J by 5 bases; unmatched bases: 14. CDR3 DNA sequence: TGCGCCAGCAGATTGTTACGACTAGCGGGCCCTGGAGATACGCAGTATTTT. Protein: CASRLLRLAGPGDTQYF. The full variable domain, with the rest looked up from reference TRBV5-1 and TRBJ2-3, is KAGVTQTPRYLIKTRGQQVTLSCSPISGHRSVSWYQQTPGQGLQFLFEYFSETQRNKGNFPGRFSGRQFSNSRSEMNVSTLELGDSALYLCASRLLRLAGPGDTQYFGPGTRLTVL.

V is TRBV7-2 and J is TRBJ2-2; D possibly corresponds to TRBD1 (6 bases). Germline CDR1 SGHTA, CDR2 FQGNSA. The CDR3 has 15 amino acids. The V gene lost 8 bases and the J gene lost 8 bases, with 21 bases spanning the gap. CDR3 protein: CASPFGQGRGGELFF. For the CDR3, the DNA is TGTGCCAGCCCCTTCGGCCAGGGGCGAGGGGGGGAGCTGTTTTTT.

The chain uses TRBV7-9 and TRBJ1-1; 9 bases align to TRBD1. This CDR3 has 14 amino acids. Germline V gene data show CDR1 as SEHNR and CDR2 as FQNEAQ (reference sequence). Trimming cost V 5 bases and J 3 bases; bases outside gene matches: 4. CDR3 DNA sequence: TGTGCCAGCAGCCCACGGACAGGGGACACTGAAGCTTTCTTT. It specifies CASSPRTGDTEAFF.

A few counts support this clonotype. V usage is TRBV20-1 and J usage is TRBJ2-7; tentative D call: TRBD2 (7 bases). The CDR3 runs 9 residues. Germline loops: CDR1 DFQATT, CDR2 SNEGSKA (reference sequence). CDR3 protein: CSARREGDV. For the CDR3, the DNA is TGCAGTGCTAGAAGGGAGGGGGACGTC.

This clonotype came up a few times. As DNA, the CDR3 is TGCAGTGCATTAGGGTTAACTAGCACAGATACGCAGTATTTT. It translates to CSALGLTSTDTQYF. The genes are TRBV20-1 and TRBJ2-3; D is unclear. The CDR3 loop spans 14 amino acids. Trimming removed 6 bases from V and 0 bases from J, with 13 bases in between. Per germline, CDR1 DFQATT and CDR2 SNEGSKA (reference sequence).

This sequence joins TRBV30 and TRBJ2-3; 15 bases fit TRBD2. The V gene's germline CDR1 is GTSNPN and CDR2 SVGIG (reference sequence). Trimming removed 0 bases from V and 2 bases from J; junction bases left unmatched: 3. The CDR3 contains 17 residues. The CDR3 here is CAWSVGTSGRSTDTQYF. The CDR3 DNA reads as TGTGCCTGGAGTGTTGGGACTAGCGGGAGGTCCACAGATACGCAGTATTTT. Complete variable domain (other parts from reference TRBV30 and TRBJ2-3): SQTIHQWPATLVQPVGSPLSLECTVEGTSNPNLYWYRQAAGRGLQLLFYSVGIGQISSEVPQNLSASRPQDRQFILSSKKLLLSDSGFYLCAWSVGTSGRSTDTQYFGPGTRLTVL.

There are a few counts of this clonotype. This rearrangement joins TRBV20-1 to TRBJ2-3; D possibly corresponds to TRBD1 (6 bases). Germline loops: CDR1 DFQATT, CDR2 SNEGSKA (reference sequence). This CDR3 is built from 13 residues. The CDR3 nucleotides are TGCAGCGAGATAGGGGGTGTAGCAGATACGCAGTATTTT. Amino acids: CSEIGGVADTQYF.

This clonotype was seen ten or more times. V and J are TRBV29-1 and TRBJ2-6; 7 bases are shared with TRBD1. The CDR3 loop spans 16 amino acids. Germline trimming cut 6 bases from V and 0 bases from J; bases unmatched to any gene: 8. Germline V gives CDR1 SQVTM, CDR2 ANQGSEA. The chain's CDR3 is CSVGTVKDSGANVLTF. The CDR3 region has the DNA TGCAGCGTCGGGACAGTGAAAGACTCTGGGGCCAACGTCCTGACTTTC.